The 25 T cell receptor beta chains presented below share a single source sample, sequenced in a study of OX40 agonist ivuxolimab in advanced cancers. The method was immunoSEQ multiplex PCR; TCRdb's version includes in-frame clones alone and lacks a portion of them. The sample records tens of thousands of clones, roughly 84% being singletons. This specimen was CD4+ or CD8+ T cells sorted from blood, taken in a trial of the OX40 agonist ivuxolimab. The receptors come from an adult with an advanced solid tumor such as melanoma, head and neck, liver or kidney cancer.

The chain recombines TRBV27 with TRBJ2-3; 10 nucleotides match TRBD1. V shed 6 bases and J 3 bases; nucleotides not matched to a gene: 6. Germline V CDR1 and CDR2: MNHEY, SMNVEV (reference sequence). The CDR3 spans 15 residues. In DNA, the CDR3 is TGTGCCAGCAGACGGACAGGGGGGGATACAGATACGCAGTATTTT. This sequence encodes CASRRTGGDTDTQYF.

The V call is TRBV6-1, the J call TRBJ2-7, with 11 bases fitting TRBD1. J lost 3 bases, V lost 3 bases, and 4 bases had no gene match. The CDR3 has 15 amino acids. Germline assignment: CDR1 MNHNS and CDR2 SASEGT. CDR3 DNA sequence: TGTGCCAGCAGTGACTACGGGACAGGGGGCTACGAGCAGTACGTC. Translating gives CASSDYGTGGYEQYV.

This clone was counted once. V and J are TRBV18 and TRBJ2-6; unclear D gene. Germline V gene sequence: CDR1 KGHSH, CDR2 LQKENI. Trimming cost V 1 base and J 0 bases, with 10 bases left between them. The length of the CDR3 is 17 residues. CDR3 sequence: CASSPRLDLSGANVLTF. CDR3 sequence (DNA): TGTGCCAGCTCACCACGCCTCGACCTCTCTGGGGCCAACGTCCTGACTTTC.

This clone has more than one count but fewer than ten. The CDR3 protein is CASSQVGQPQHF. CDR3 bases: TGTGCCAGCAGCCAAGTGGGACAGCCCCAGCATTTT. The chain has TRBV4-2 and TRBJ1-5, with D uncertain. Trimming shortened V by 1 base and J by 7 bases, and 5 bases separated the two germline ends. This CDR3 is 12 amino acids long. Germline CDR1 LGHNA, CDR2 YNFKEQ.

The CDR3 spells CASSFQGSNEKLFF. CDR3 DNA: TGTGCCAGCAGTTTTCAGGGCTCTAATGAAAAACTGTTTTTT. The chain uses TRBV7-6 and TRBJ1-4, with D possibly being TRBD1 (5 bases). CDR3 length: 14 residues. Germline V lookup: CDR1 SGHVS, CDR2 FNYEAQ. Trimming took 6 bases from V and 3 from J, leaving 11 bases between them.

This chain connects TRBV5-1 to TRBJ1-1; D is undetermined. The CDR3 covers 15 residues. CDR1 and CDR2 (germline): SGHRS, YFSETQ. Trimming cost V 5 bases and J 4 bases, with 18 bases left between them. The CDR3 bases are TGCGCCAGCAGACTCGGGGTGAGCGAAAGCACTGAAGCTTTCTTT. The encoded protein is CASRLGVSESTEAFF.

The V gene is TRBV29-1, the J gene TRBJ2-7; 12 nucleotides line up with TRBD1. Germline loops: CDR1 SQVTM, CDR2 ANQGSEA. Unmatched junction bases numbered 6, after V lost 7 bases and J lost 5 bases. The CDR3 consists of 13 residues. CDR3 loop: CSAAGTGGHEQYF. The DNA for the CDR3 is TGCAGCGCCGCGGGGACAGGGGGCCACGAGCAGTACTTC.

This clone appeared a single time. V and J are TRBV11-1 and TRBJ1-6, with a tentative D call TRBD1 (5 bases). Trimming removed 3 bases from V and 7 bases from J, with 10 bases in between. CDR3 length: 14 residues. Germline CDR1 SGHAT, CDR2 FQDESV (reference sequence). The CDR3 nucleotides are TGTGCCAGCAGCTTCCCAGGGCAGAATTCACCCCTCCACTTT. Translating it yields CASSFPGQNSPLHF.

The CDR3 DNA sequence: TGTGCCACCAGAGTGCAAGGGGTCGCAGATACGCAGTATTTT. This encodes CATRVQGVADTQYF. This chain uses TRBV7-2 with TRBJ2-3, with D perhaps TRBD1 (5 bases). This CDR3 has 14 amino acids. V was shortened by 10 bases and J by 4 bases, with 18 bases between the two germline ends. Germline V CDR1 and CDR2: SGHTA, FQGNSA.

The V gene is TRBV6-1, the J gene TRBJ2-1; no definite D call. Germline V gives CDR1 MNHNS, CDR2 SASEGT. With 3 bases removed from V and 0 bases from J, the gap between germline ends came to 9 bases. There are 15 residues in the CDR3. In nucleotides, the CDR3 is TGTGCCAGCAGTGAGAGCTTTAGCTCCTACAATGAGCAGTTCTTC. Amino acids: CASSESFSSYNEQFF.

The rearrangement joins TRBV4-3 to TRBJ2-7, with TRBD1 identical over 7 bases. CDR1 LGHNA and CDR2 YSLEER come from the germline V gene. This CDR3 comprises 15 residues. V shed 1 base and J 5 bases; nucleotides not matched to a gene: 8. CDR3 region: CASSQAQGVSDEQYF. DNA for the CDR3: TGCGCCAGCAGCCAAGCCCAGGGGGTTAGCGACGAGCAGTACTTC.

This clone was seen once. This sequence joins TRBV4-3 and TRBJ2-5, with no clear D. CDR1 LGHNA and CDR2 YSLEER come from the germline V gene. The V and J ends lost 0 bases and 5 bases respectively, with 19 bases between them. The CDR3 covers 17 residues. The chain's CDR3 is CASSQDRPGNSVETQYF. The CDR3 nucleotides read TGCGCCAGCAGCCAAGATCGACCAGGCAACTCGGTCGAGACCCAGTACTTC.

The chain combines TRBV18 with TRBJ1-5; 8 positions agree with TRBD1. The germline gives CDR1 KGHSH, CDR2 LQKENI. V was clipped by 1 base and J by 6 bases; unmatched bases: 8. This CDR3 has 16 amino acids. The CDR3 DNA follows: TGTGCCAGCTCACCACAGAAACAGGGGGTAGGTCAGCCCCAGCATTTT. Residues: CASSPQKQGVGQPQHF.

The V and J genes are TRBV7-9 and TRBJ1-1; no definite D call. The CDR3 length is 14 residues. Trimming took off 5 bases at V and 4 bases at J, with 14 bases between the two ends. Germline assignment: CDR1 SEHNR and CDR2 FQNEAQ (reference sequence). The CDR3 spells CASSLQHTRTEAFF. CDR3 nucleotide sequence: TGTGCCAGCAGCCTACAGCATACCCGCACTGAAGCTTTCTTT.

This rearrangement joins TRBV29-1 to TRBJ1-4; D not resolved. Germline CDR1 SQVTM, CDR2 ANQGSEA. With 4 bases removed from V and 5 bases from J, the gap between germline ends came to 8 bases. The CDR3 consists of 12 residues. CDR3 sequence reads: CSVVFANEKLFF. In DNA form, the CDR3 reads TGCAGCGTTGTCTTCGCGAATGAAAAACTGTTTTTT.

The chain couples TRBV7-2 to TRBJ2-3, with TRBD2 matching 8 bases. The V and J ends lost 1 base and 1 base, in that order; junction bases with no gene match: 4. This CDR3 has 16 amino acids. Germline CDR1 reads SGHTA; CDR2 reads FQGNSA. For the CDR3, the DNA is TGTGCCAGCAGCTTAGGGACTAGCTGGGGCACAGATACGCAGTATTTT. Translating it yields CASSLGTSWGTDTQYF.

This clone was seen only once. The chain couples TRBV30 to TRBJ2-3; D is possibly TRBD2 (6 bases). The germline V gene encodes CDR1 GTSNPN and CDR2 SVGIG (reference sequence). The V and J ends lost 2 bases and 2 bases respectively, with 11 bases between them. The CDR3 spans 14 residues. DNA for the CDR3: TGTGCCTGGAGTCGGGGGTTCGACACAGATACGCAGTATTTT. Protein sequence: CAWSRGFDTDTQYF.

The J gene is TRBJ1-2, the V gene TRBV18, with D maybe TRBD1 (5 bases). This CDR3 is built from 15 residues. The germline V gene has CDR1 KGHSH and CDR2 LQKENI. V dropped 6 bases and J dropped 9 bases, with 23 bases sitting between them. The CDR3 nucleotides are TGTGCCAGCTCCCCGGGGGAGGCCATCCCTGAAAGCTACACCTTC. This gives the protein CASSPGEAIPESYTF.

The chain joins TRBV6-5 to TRBJ2-3; TRBD1 matches 7 bases. Germline V gene data show CDR1 as MNHEY and CDR2 as SVGAGI. CDR3 size: 14 residues. V lost 4 bases and J lost 6; bases outside the gene matches: 7. CDR3 region: CASSLLRGRDTQYF. The CDR3 nucleotides are TGTGCCAGCAGTTTATTAAGGGGGCGGGATACGCAGTATTTT.

The chain carries TRBV19 and TRBJ1-5; the D is unclear. V gave up 0 bases and J gave up 3 bases, with 6 bases separating them. The CDR3 totals 14 residues. Germline V gives CDR1 LNHDA, CDR2 SQIVND (reference sequence). The CDR3 DNA reads TGTGCCAGTAGTATAGAACAGTCCAATCAGCCCCAGCATTTT. Protein: CASSIEQSNQPQHF.

This clone was found a few times. The CDR3 nucleotides read TGCGCCAGCAGCCAAGTCGGGACAGGGCTCTATGGCTACACCTTC. As protein: CASSQVGTGLYGYTF. V and J are TRBV4-1 and TRBJ1-2; 9 bases agree with TRBD1. V lost 1 base to trimming and J lost 4 bases; unmatched junction nucleotides: 4. Germline V gives CDR1 MGHRA, CDR2 YSYEKL. The CDR3 consists of 15 residues.

The gene calls are TRBV7-3 and TRBJ2-7; no reliable D call. The CDR3 totals 13 residues. CDR1 SGHTA and CDR2 FQGTGA come from the germline V gene. Trimming removed 1 base at V and 3 bases at J, with 7 bases between. For the CDR3, the DNA is TGTGCCAGCAGCTTAAGACCTGACTACGAGCAGTACTTC. It yields the protein CASSLRPDYEQYF.

CDR3 protein: CSGGSPLNSYGYTF. The CDR3 DNA sequence: TGCAGCGGTGGATCCCCTCTTAACTCCTATGGCTACACCTTC. The rearrangement links TRBV29-1 to TRBJ1-2; D is uncertain. The germline CDR1 and CDR2 sequences are SQVTM and ANQGSEA. Trimming pared 7 bases from V and 4 bases from J, leaving 19 bases between. CDR3 length: 14 residues.

V usage is TRBV7-3 and J usage is TRBJ2-6, with 7 bases identical to TRBD2. The CDR3 length is 15 residues. Trimming at V came to 5 bases and at J to 3 bases, leaving 4 bases not matched to a gene. From germline, CDR1 is SGHTA and CDR2 FQGTGA. The CDR3: CASSQGRGGANVLTF. Here the CDR3 DNA reads TGTGCCAGCAGCCAAGGGAGGGGTGGGGCCAACGTCCTGACTTTC.

J is TRBJ2-3 and V is TRBV5-4; 7 nucleotides align to TRBD1. Trimming at V came to 2 bases and at J to 7 bases, leaving 7 bases not matched to a gene. The germline V gene has CDR1 SGHNT and CDR2 YYREEE (reference sequence). This CDR3 region has 14 residues. This chain's CDR3 is CASSLGQAGNTQYF. The CDR3 DNA follows: TGTGCCAGCAGCTTAGGACAGGCTGGGAATACGCAGTATTTT.